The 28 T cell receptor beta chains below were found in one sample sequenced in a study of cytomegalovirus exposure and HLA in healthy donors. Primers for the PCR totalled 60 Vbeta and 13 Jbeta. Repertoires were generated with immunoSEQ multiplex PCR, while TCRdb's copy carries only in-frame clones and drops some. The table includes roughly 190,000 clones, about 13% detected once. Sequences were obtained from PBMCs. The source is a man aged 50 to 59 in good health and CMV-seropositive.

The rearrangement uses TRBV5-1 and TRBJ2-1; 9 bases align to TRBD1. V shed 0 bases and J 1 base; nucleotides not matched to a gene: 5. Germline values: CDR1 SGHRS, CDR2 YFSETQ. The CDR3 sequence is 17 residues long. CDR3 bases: TGCGCCAGCAGCTTGGCCGGGACAGGGCGGTCCTACAATGAGCAGTTCTTC. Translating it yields CASSLAGTGRSYNEQFF.

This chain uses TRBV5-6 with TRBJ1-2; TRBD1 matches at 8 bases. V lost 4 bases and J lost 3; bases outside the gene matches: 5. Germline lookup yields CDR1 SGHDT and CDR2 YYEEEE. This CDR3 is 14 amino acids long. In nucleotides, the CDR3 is TGTGCCAGCAGCGGGAGGGACAGGTACTATGGCTACACCTTC. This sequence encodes CASSGRDRYYGYTF.

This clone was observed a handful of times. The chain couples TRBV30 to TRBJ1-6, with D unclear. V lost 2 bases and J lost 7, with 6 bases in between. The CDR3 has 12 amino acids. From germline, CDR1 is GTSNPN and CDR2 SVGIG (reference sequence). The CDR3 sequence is CAWSSVNSPLHF. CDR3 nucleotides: TGTGCCTGGAGTTCGGTAAATTCACCCCTCCACTTT.

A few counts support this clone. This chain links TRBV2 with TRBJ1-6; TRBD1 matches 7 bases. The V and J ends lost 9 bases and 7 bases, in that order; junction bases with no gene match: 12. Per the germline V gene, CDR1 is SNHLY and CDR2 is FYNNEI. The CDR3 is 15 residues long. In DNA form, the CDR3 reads TGTGCCAGTTCAAAGGGGGCTCAGACAAATTCACCCCTCCACTTT. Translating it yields CASSKGAQTNSPLHF.

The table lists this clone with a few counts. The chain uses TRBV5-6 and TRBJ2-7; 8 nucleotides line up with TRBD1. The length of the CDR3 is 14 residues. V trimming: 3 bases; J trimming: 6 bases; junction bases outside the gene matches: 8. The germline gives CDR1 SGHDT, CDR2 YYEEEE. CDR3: CASSSRDRLGEQYV. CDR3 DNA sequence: TGTGCCAGCAGCTCCCGGGACAGGTTGGGCGAGCAGTACGTC.

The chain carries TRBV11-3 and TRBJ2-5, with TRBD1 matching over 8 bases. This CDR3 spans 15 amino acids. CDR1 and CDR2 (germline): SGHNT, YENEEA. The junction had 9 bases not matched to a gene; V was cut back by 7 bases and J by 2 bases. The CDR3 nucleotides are TGTGCCAGCACCAAGGTGGGACAGGCACAAGAGACCCAGTACTTC. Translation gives CASTKVGQAQETQYF. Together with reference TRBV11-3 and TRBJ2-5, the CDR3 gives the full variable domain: EAGVVQSPRYKIIEKKQPVAFWCNPISGHNTLYWYLQNLGQGPELLIRYENEEAVDDSQLPKDRFSAERLKGVDSTLKIQPAELGDSAVYLCASTKVGQAQETQYFGPGTRLLVL.

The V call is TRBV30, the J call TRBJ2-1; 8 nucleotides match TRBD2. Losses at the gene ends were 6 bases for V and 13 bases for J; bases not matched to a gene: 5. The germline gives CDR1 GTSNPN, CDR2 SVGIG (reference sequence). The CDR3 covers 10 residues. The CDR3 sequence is CACTAGVQFF. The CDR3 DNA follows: TGTGCCTGTACAGCGGGGGTTCAGTTCTTC. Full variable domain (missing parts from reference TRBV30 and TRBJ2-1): SQTIHQWPATLVQPVGSPLSLECTVEGTSNPNLYWYRQAAGRGLQLLFYSVGIGQISSEVPQNLSASRPQDRQFILSSKKLLLSDSGFYLCACTAGVQFFGPGTRLTVL.

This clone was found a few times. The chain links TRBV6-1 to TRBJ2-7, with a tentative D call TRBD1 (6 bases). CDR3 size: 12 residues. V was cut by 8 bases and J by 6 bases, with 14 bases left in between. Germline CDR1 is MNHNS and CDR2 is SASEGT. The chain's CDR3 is CASDNRVGEQYV. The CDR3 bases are TGTGCCAGCGATAACAGGGTTGGCGAGCAGTACGTC.

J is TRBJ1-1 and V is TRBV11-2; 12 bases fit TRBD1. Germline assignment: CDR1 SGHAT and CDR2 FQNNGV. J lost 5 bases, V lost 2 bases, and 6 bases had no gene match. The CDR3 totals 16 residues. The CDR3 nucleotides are TGTGCCAGCAGCTTACCGGGACAGGGGGCGGGAACTGAAGCTTTCTTT. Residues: CASSLPGQGAGTEAFF.

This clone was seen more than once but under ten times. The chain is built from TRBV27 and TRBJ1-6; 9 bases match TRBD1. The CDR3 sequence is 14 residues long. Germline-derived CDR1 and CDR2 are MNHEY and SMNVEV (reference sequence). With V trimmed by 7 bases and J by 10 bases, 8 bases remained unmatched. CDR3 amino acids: CASTPGQGFSPLHF. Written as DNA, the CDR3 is TGTGCCAGCACCCCGGGACAGGGTTTCTCACCCCTCCACTTT.

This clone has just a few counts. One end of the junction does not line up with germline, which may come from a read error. This chain's CDR3 is CSASGLLNTETFF. The CDR3 nucleotides read TGCAGCGCGTCGGGACTCTTGAACACTGAAACTTTCTTT. This chain uses TRBV29-1 with TRBJ1-1; D may be TRBD1 (5 bases). The V gene's germline CDR1 is SQVTM and CDR2 ANQGSEA. The CDR3 is 13 residues long.

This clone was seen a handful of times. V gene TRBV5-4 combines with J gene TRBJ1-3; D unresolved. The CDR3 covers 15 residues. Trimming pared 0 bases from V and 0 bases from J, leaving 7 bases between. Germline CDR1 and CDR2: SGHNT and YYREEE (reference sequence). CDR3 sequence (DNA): TGTGCCAGCAGCTTGGGAGGGAGCTCTGGAAACACCATATATTTT. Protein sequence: CASSLGGSSGNTIYF.

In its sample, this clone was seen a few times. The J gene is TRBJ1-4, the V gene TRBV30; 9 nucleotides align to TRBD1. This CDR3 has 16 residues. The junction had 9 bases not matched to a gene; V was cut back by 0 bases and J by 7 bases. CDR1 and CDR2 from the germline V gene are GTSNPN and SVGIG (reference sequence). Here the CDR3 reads CAWSVPQGARAEKLFF. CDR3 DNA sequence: TGTGCCTGGAGTGTACCACAGGGGGCGCGAGCTGAAAAACTGTTTTTT.

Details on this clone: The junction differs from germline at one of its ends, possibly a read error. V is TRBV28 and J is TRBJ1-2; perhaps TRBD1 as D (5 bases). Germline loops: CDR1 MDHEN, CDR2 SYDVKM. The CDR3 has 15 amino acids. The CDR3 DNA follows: TGTGCCAGCAGTGCCCCGGGGGGGGAGGACTATGGCCACACCTTC. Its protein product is CASSAPGGEDYGHTF.

The CDR3 region is CASSLFGGYYNEQFF. In nucleotides, the CDR3 is TGTGCCAGCAGCTTGTTCGGGGGGTATTACAATGAGCAGTTCTTC. This chain joins TRBV5-6 and TRBJ2-1, with 7 bases lining up with TRBD2. J gave up 4 bases and V 1 base, and 5 bases lay outside the gene matches. Germline values: CDR1 SGHDT, CDR2 YYEEEE. This CDR3 region has 15 residues.

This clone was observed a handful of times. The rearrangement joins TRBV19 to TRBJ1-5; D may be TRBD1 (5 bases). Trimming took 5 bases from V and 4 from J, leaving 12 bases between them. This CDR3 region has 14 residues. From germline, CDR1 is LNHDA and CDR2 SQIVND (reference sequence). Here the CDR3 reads CASSPRGKNQPQHF. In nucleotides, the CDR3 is TGTGCCAGTAGTCCTCGGGGGAAAAATCAGCCCCAGCATTTT.

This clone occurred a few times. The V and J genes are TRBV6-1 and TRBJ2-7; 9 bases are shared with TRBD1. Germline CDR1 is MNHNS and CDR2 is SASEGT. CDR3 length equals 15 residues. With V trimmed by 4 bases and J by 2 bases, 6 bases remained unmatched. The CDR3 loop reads CASSARDRAAYEQYV. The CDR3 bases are TGTGCCAGCAGTGCCCGGGACAGGGCCGCCTACGAGCAGTACGTC.

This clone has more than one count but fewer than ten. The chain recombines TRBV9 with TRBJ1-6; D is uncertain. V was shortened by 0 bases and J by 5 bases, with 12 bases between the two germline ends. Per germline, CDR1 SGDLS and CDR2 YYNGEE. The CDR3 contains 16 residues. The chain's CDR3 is CASSVVAAPNNSPLHF. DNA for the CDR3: TGTGCCAGCAGCGTAGTAGCAGCCCCCAATAATTCACCCCTCCACTTT.

The CDR3 is CASNGNYGYTF. The CDR3 DNA reads as TGTGCCAGCAACGGGAACTATGGCTACACCTTC. The chain combines TRBV28 with TRBJ1-2; D gene ambiguous. The V end lost 7 bases, the J end lost 2 bases, and 5 bases lay between the germline ends. Germline V gene lookup returns CDR1 MDHEN and CDR2 SYDVKM. The CDR3 runs 11 residues.

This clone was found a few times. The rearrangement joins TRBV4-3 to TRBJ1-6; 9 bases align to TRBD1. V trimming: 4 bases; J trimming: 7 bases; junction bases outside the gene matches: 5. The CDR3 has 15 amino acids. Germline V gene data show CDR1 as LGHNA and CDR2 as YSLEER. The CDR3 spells CASSRGTGRNSPLHF. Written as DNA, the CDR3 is TGCGCCAGCAGCCGAGGGACAGGGCGGAATTCACCCCTCCACTTT.

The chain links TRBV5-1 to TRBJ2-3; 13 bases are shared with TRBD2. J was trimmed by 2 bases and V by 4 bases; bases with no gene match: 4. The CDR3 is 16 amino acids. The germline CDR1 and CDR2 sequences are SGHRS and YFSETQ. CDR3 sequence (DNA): TGCGCCAGCAGCATGGGACTAGCGGGACCCACAGATACGCAGTATTTT. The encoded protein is CASSMGLAGPTDTQYF.

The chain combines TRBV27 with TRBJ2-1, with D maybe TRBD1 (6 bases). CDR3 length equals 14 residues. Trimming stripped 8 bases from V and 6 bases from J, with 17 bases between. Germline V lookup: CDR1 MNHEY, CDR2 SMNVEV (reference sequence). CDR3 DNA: TGTGCCAGCCATGACAGGACCCAAGTCAATGAGCAGTTCTTC. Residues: CASHDRTQVNEQFF.

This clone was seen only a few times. The CDR3 sequence: CASSLVAHQPQHF. In DNA form, the CDR3 reads TGTGCCAGCAGCTTGGTAGCACATCAGCCCCAGCATTTT. The chain is built from TRBV7-8 and TRBJ1-5; D is unresolved. Trimming stripped 3 bases from V and 5 bases from J, with 8 bases between. The CDR3 loop spans 13 amino acids. In germline, CDR1 is SGHVS, CDR2 FQNEAQ.

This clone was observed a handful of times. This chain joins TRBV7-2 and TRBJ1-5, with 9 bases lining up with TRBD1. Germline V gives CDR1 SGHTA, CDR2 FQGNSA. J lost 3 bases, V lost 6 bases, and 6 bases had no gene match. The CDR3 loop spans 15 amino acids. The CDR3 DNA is TGTGCCAGCAGTTCGGACAGGGGTATCAATCAGCCCCAGCATTTT. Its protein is CASSSDRGINQPQHF.

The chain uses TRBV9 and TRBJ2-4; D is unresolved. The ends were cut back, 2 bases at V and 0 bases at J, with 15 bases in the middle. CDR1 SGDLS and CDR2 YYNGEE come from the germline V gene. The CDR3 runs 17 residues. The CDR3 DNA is TGTGCCAGCAGCGTTGGAGCTGGCGCGGAAGCCAAAAACATTCAGTACTTC. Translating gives CASSVGAGAEAKNIQYF.

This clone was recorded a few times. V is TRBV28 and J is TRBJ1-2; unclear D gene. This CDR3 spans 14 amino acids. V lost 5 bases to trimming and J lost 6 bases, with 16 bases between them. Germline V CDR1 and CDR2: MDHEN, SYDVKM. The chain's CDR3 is CASSPEGREDGYTF. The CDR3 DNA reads TGTGCCAGCAGTCCCGAGGGAAGGGAAGATGGCTACACCTTC.

The CDR3 is CASSANLNGAAFF. Here the CDR3 DNA reads TGTGCCAGCAGCGCAAACCTTAATGGGGCGGCTTTCTTT. The chain has TRBV9 and TRBJ1-1, with D tentatively TRBD1 (5 bases). The CDR3 spans 13 residues. Trimming stripped 3 bases from V and 11 bases from J, with 17 bases between. Germline CDR1 is SGDLS and CDR2 is YYNGEE.

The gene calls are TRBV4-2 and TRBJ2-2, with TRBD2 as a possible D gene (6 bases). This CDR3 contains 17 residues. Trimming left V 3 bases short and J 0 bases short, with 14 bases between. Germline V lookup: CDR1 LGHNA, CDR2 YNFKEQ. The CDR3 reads CASSQAVGGTNTGELFF. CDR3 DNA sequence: TGTGCCAGCAGCCAGGCAGTGGGGGGAACGAACACCGGGGAGCTGTTTTTT.